These T cell receptor beta chains were read from a single sample in a study of T cell repertoires in ileal Crohn's disease. Produced via immunoSEQ multiplex PCR; TCRdb's table is partial and in-frame only. This sample has a few thousand clones, with about 90% found just once. The source material was CD4+ T cells sorted from the ileum. The receptors stem from an adult with Crohn's disease. CDR3s include the opening cysteine and the closing phenylalanine or tryptophan. The D gene is left open where the match is weak. Where a row states a size, it is once, few, many or the class of an expanded clone; other rows omit it.

clone_size: .
d_call: .
cdr3_length: 15
v_call: TRBV28
j_call: TRBJ1-2
cdr3_aa: CASSPLQGFVYGYTF
cdr3_nt: TGTGCCAGCAGCCCCCTCCAGGGGTTTGTCTATGGCTACACCTTC

clone_size: .
d_call: .
cdr3_length: 17
v_call: TRBV27
j_call: TRBJ2-5
cdr3_aa: CASSLSKSLASVETQYF
cdr3_nt: TGTGCCAGCAGTTTATCGAAGTCCCTAGCTTCGGTAGAGACCCAGTACTTC

clone_size: .
d_call: .
cdr3_length: 15
v_call: TRBV5-1
j_call: TRBJ2-1
cdr3_aa: CASSSHSGTPNEQFF
cdr3_nt: TGCGCCAGCAGCAGCCACTCCGGGACTCCCAATGAGCAGTTCTTC

clone_size: .
d_call: TRBD1
cdr3_length: 15
v_call: TRBV5-1
j_call: TRBJ2-2
cdr3_aa: CASSLGTGGTGELFF
cdr3_nt: TGCGCCAGCAGCCTCGGGACAGGGGGCACCGGGGAGCTGTTTTTT

clone_size: .
d_call: .
cdr3_length: 14
v_call: TRBV2
j_call: TRBJ1-1
cdr3_aa: CASSEVSSNTEAFF
cdr3_nt: TGTGCCAGCAGTGAAGTTTCCTCGAACACTGAAGCTTTCTTT

clone_size: .
d_call: .
cdr3_length: 12
v_call: TRBV30
j_call: TRBJ2-7
cdr3_aa: CAWSTGLGEQYF
cdr3_nt: TGTGCCTGGAGTACAGGGTTGGGCGAGCAGTACTTC

clone_size: .
d_call: .
cdr3_length: 17
v_call: TRBV28
j_call: TRBJ1-2
cdr3_aa: CASSLGRGNPANYGYTF
cdr3_nt: TGTGCCAGCAGTTTAGGAAGGGGAAACCCAGCTAACTATGGCTACACCTTC

clone_size: .
d_call: .
cdr3_length: 14
v_call: TRBV29-1
j_call: TRBJ1-2
cdr3_aa: CSVEVPDRGYGYTF
cdr3_nt: TGCAGCGTTGAAGTACCCGACAGAGGATATGGCTACACCTTC

clone_size: .
d_call: .
cdr3_length: 14
v_call: TRBV19
j_call: TRBJ2-7
cdr3_aa: CASSISPGAYEQYF
cdr3_nt: TGTGCCAGTAGTATATCCCCAGGGGCTTACGAGCAGTACTTC

clone_size: .
d_call: TRBD2
cdr3_length: 14
v_call: TRBV6-1
j_call: TRBJ2-2
cdr3_aa: CASRASGGAGELFF
cdr3_nt: TGTGCCAGCAGAGCTAGCGGGGGGGCCGGGGAGCTGTTTTTT

clone_size: .
d_call: .
cdr3_length: 14
v_call: TRBV19
j_call: TRBJ1-1
cdr3_aa: CASTLDIAGAEAFF
cdr3_nt: TGTGCCAGTACTTTGGACATTGCGGGGGCTGAAGCTTTCTTT

clone_size: .
d_call: TRBD1
cdr3_length: 15
v_call: TRBV5-1
j_call: TRBJ2-3
cdr3_aa: CASSLEDRDTDTQYF
cdr3_nt: TGCGCCAGCAGCTTGGAAGACAGGGACACAGATACGCAGTATTTT

clone_size: .
d_call: TRBD2
cdr3_length: 14
v_call: TRBV4-2
j_call: TRBJ2-7
cdr3_aa: CASSMRGDSYEQYF
cdr3_nt: TGTGCCAGCAGCATGCGGGGGGACTCCTACGAGCAGTACTTC

clone_size: few
d_call: .
cdr3_length: 12
v_call: TRBV6-6
j_call: TRBJ1-5
cdr3_aa: CASSYGGQPQHF
cdr3_nt: TGTGCCAGCAGTTACGGAGGTCAGCCCCAGCATTTT

clone_size: .
d_call: .
cdr3_length: 15
v_call: TRBV18
j_call: TRBJ1-2
cdr3_aa: CASSPSGVTNYGYTF
cdr3_nt: TGTGCCAGCTCACCATCCGGGGTTACTAACTATGGCTACACCTTC

clone_size: .
d_call: .
cdr3_length: 14
v_call: TRBV5-5
j_call: TRBJ1-2
cdr3_aa: CASSPDRGTYGYTF
cdr3_nt: TGTGCCAGCAGCCCCGATAGGGGGACCTATGGCTACACCTTC

clone_size: few
d_call: .
cdr3_length: 17
v_call: TRBV9
j_call: TRBJ1-3
cdr3_aa: CASSVLDSWAGGNTIYF
cdr3_nt: TGTGCCAGCAGCGTCCTGGACAGTTGGGCGGGTGGAAACACCATATATTTT

clone_size: once
d_call: TRBD1
cdr3_length: 15
v_call: TRBV11-2
j_call: TRBJ2-7
cdr3_aa: CASSLHLTGIYEQYF
cdr3_nt: TGTGCCAGCAGCTTACATTTGACAGGGATCTACGAGCAGTACTTC

clone_size: .
d_call: TRBD1
cdr3_length: 18
v_call: TRBV28
j_call: TRBJ2-6
cdr3_aa: CASSLRQGIGSGANVLTF
cdr3_nt: TGTGCCAGCAGTTTAAGACAGGGTATCGGGTCTGGGGCCAACGTCCTGACTTTC

clone_size: .
d_call: TRBD1
cdr3_length: 13
v_call: TRBV28
j_call: TRBJ1-2
cdr3_aa: CASGQASYYGYTF
cdr3_nt: TGTGCCAGCGGACAGGCCTCGTACTATGGCTACACCTTC

clone_size: .
d_call: .
cdr3_length: 14
v_call: TRBV19
j_call: TRBJ1-2
cdr3_aa: CASSPRQVGYGYTF
cdr3_nt: TGTGCCAGTAGCCCCCGACAGGTCGGCTATGGCTACACCTTC

clone_size: .
d_call: .
cdr3_length: 17
v_call: TRBV15
j_call: TRBJ2-5
cdr3_aa: CATSTPRTEDPQETQYF
cdr3_nt: TGTGCCACCAGCACCCCACGGACAGAAGACCCACAAGAGACCCAGTACTTC

clone_size: .
d_call: TRBD1
cdr3_length: 15
v_call: TRBV11-3
j_call: TRBJ2-1
cdr3_aa: CASSLDTGQYNEQFF
cdr3_nt: TGTGCCAGCAGCTTGGATACGGGACAGTACAATGAGCAGTTCTTC

clone_size: .
d_call: TRBD1
cdr3_length: 16
v_call: TRBV28
j_call: TRBJ1-1
cdr3_aa: CASSHFWDRGHTEAFF
cdr3_nt: TGTGCCAGCAGTCACTTCTGGGACAGGGGGCACACTGAAGCTTTCTTT

clone_size: once
d_call: TRBD2
cdr3_length: 16
v_call: TRBV11-1
j_call: TRBJ2-7
cdr3_aa: CASSRQASGGSYEQYF
cdr3_nt: TGTGCCAGCAGTCGTCAAGCTAGCGGGGGCTCCTACGAGCAGTACTTC

clone_size: .
d_call: .
cdr3_length: 12
v_call: TRBV7-6
j_call: TRBJ2-5
cdr3_aa: CASSFYQETQYF
cdr3_nt: TGTGCCAGCAGCTTTTATCAGGAGACCCAGTACTTC

clone_size: once
d_call: .
cdr3_length: 13
v_call: TRBV30
j_call: TRBJ2-5
cdr3_aa: CAWRGQGKETQYF
cdr3_nt: TGTGCCTGGAGGGGGCAGGGAAAAGAGACCCAGTACTTC

clone_size: once
d_call: TRBD1
cdr3_length: 14
v_call: TRBV6-1
j_call: TRBJ1-5
cdr3_aa: CASSEQGAGQPQHF
cdr3_nt: TGTGCCAGCAGTGAACAGGGGGCGGGTCAGCCCCAGCATTTT

clone_size: .
d_call: TRBD1
cdr3_length: 14
v_call: TRBV10-2
j_call: TRBJ1-1
cdr3_aa: CASSDPGGITEAFF
cdr3_nt: TGCGCCAGCAGTGATCCAGGGGGCATCACTGAAGCTTTCTTT

clone_size: .
d_call: .
cdr3_length: 15
v_call: TRBV19
j_call: TRBJ2-7
cdr3_aa: CASSTLLGISYEQYF
cdr3_nt: TGTGCCAGTAGTACTCTCCTCGGGATCTCCTACGAGCAGTACTTC

clone_size: .
d_call: .
cdr3_length: 11
v_call: TRBV28
j_call: TRBJ1-2
cdr3_aa: CASSRNYGYTF
cdr3_nt: TGTGCCAGCAGCCGTAACTATGGCTACACCTTC

clone_size: once
d_call: .
cdr3_length: 14
v_call: TRBV5-4
j_call: TRBJ2-5
cdr3_aa: CASSLVGGAETQYF
cdr3_nt: TGTGCCAGCAGCTTGGTGGGGGGAGCGGAGACCCAGTACTTC

clone_size: .
d_call: TRBD1
cdr3_length: 12
v_call: TRBV29-1
j_call: TRBJ1-5
cdr3_aa: CSVGTGDQPQHF
cdr3_nt: TGCAGCGTTGGGACAGGGGATCAGCCCCAGCATTTT

clone_size: .
d_call: .
cdr3_length: 13
v_call: TRBV30
j_call: TRBJ2-3
cdr3_aa: CAWSVNPTDTQYF
cdr3_nt: TGTGCCTGGAGTGTAAACCCTACTGATACGCAGTATTTT

clone_size: .
d_call: TRBD1
cdr3_length: 16
v_call: TRBV9
j_call: TRBJ1-1
cdr3_aa: CASSVGTGGVNTEAFF
cdr3_nt: TGTGCCAGCAGCGTGGGGACAGGGGGTGTGAACACTGAAGCTTTCTTT

clone_size: .
d_call: TRBD1
cdr3_length: 16
v_call: TRBV28
j_call: TRBJ2-7
cdr3_aa: CASSSRDRGPYDEQYF
cdr3_nt: TGTGCCAGCAGTTCCCGGGACAGGGGGCCCTATGACGAGCAGTACTTC

clone_size: .
d_call: TRBD2
cdr3_length: 14
v_call: TRBV11-2
j_call: TRBJ2-2
cdr3_aa: CASSLGRGTGELFF
cdr3_nt: TGTGCCAGCAGCCTCGGGAGGGGCACCGGGGAGCTGTTTTTT

clone_size: .
d_call: .
cdr3_length: 12
v_call: TRBV27
j_call: TRBJ2-1
cdr3_aa: CASSLPGGQQFF
cdr3_nt: TGTGCCAGCAGTTTACCCGGAGGCCAGCAGTTCTTC

clone_size: .
d_call: TRBD1
cdr3_length: 14
v_call: TRBV5-1
j_call: TRBJ2-7
cdr3_aa: CASSPTGSPYEQYF
cdr3_nt: TGCGCCAGCAGCCCGACAGGGTCTCCCTACGAGCAGTACTTC

clone_size: .
d_call: TRBD1
cdr3_length: 13
v_call: TRBV30
j_call: TRBJ1-5
cdr3_aa: CAWDRERNQPQHF
cdr3_nt: TGTGCCTGGGACAGGGAGAGGAATCAGCCCCAGCATTTT

clone_size: .
d_call: .
cdr3_length: 13
v_call: TRBV30
j_call: TRBJ2-7
cdr3_aa: CAWRGDSSYEQYF
cdr3_nt: TGTGCCTGGAGGGGCGACAGCTCCTACGAGCAGTACTTC

clone_size: .
d_call: .
cdr3_length: 13
v_call: TRBV14
j_call: TRBJ2-5
cdr3_aa: CASSRNSQETQYF
cdr3_nt: TGTGCCAGCAGCCGTAACTCCCAAGAGACCCAGTACTTC

clone_size: .
d_call: TRBD2
cdr3_length: 16
v_call: TRBV5-1
j_call: TRBJ2-1
cdr3_aa: CASSIGTSGGLNEQFF
cdr3_nt: TGCGCCAGCAGCATCGGCACTAGCGGGGGACTCAATGAGCAGTTCTTC

clone_size: .
d_call: .
cdr3_length: 16
v_call: TRBV5-1
j_call: TRBJ2-7
cdr3_aa: CASSLTSELAAYEQYF
cdr3_nt: TGCGCCAGCAGCTTGACCTCCGAACTAGCTGCCTACGAGCAGTACTTC

clone_size: .
d_call: TRBD2
cdr3_length: 16
v_call: TRBV18
j_call: TRBJ2-7
cdr3_aa: CASSPKGLAGAYEQYF
cdr3_nt: TGTGCCAGCTCACCGAAGGGACTAGCGGGGGCCTACGAGCAGTACTTC

clone_size: .
d_call: .
cdr3_length: 13
v_call: TRBV7-9
j_call: TRBJ1-1
cdr3_aa: CASSLQLNTEAFF
cdr3_nt: TGTGCCAGCAGCCTACAGCTGAACACTGAAGCTTTCTTT

clone_size: .
d_call: TRBD1
cdr3_length: 15
v_call: TRBV19
j_call: TRBJ2-2
cdr3_aa: CASRSGTGNTGELFF
cdr3_nt: TGTGCCAGTAGGTCCGGGACAGGGAACACCGGGGAGCTGTTTTTT

clone_size: .
d_call: TRBD2
cdr3_length: 17
v_call: TRBV5-6
j_call: TRBJ2-1
cdr3_aa: CASSLLAGSSSYNEQFF
cdr3_nt: TGTGCCAGCAGCTTACTAGCGGGGAGTAGCTCCTACAATGAGCAGTTCTTC

clone_size: .
d_call: .
cdr3_length: 13
v_call: TRBV5-5
j_call: TRBJ1-2
cdr3_aa: CASGGGGASGYTF
cdr3_nt: TGTGCCAGCGGGGGAGGGGGGGCGAGTGGCTACACCTTC

clone_size: .
d_call: TRBD1
cdr3_length: 15
v_call: TRBV7-8
j_call: TRBJ1-2
cdr3_aa: CASSSGQGQNYGYTF
cdr3_nt: TGTGCCAGCAGCTCAGGACAGGGGCAGAACTATGGCTACACCTTC

clone_size: .
d_call: TRBD1
cdr3_length: 15
v_call: TRBV19
j_call: TRBJ2-7
cdr3_aa: CASSVQGSRTYEQYF
cdr3_nt: TGTGCCAGTAGTGTACAGGGGAGTAGAACCTACGAGCAGTACTTC

clone_size: .
d_call: .
cdr3_length: 13
v_call: TRBV29-1
j_call: TRBJ1-4
cdr3_aa: CSGKGGSNEKLFF
cdr3_nt: TGCAGCGGTAAAGGGGGATCGAATGAAAAACTGTTTTTT

clone_size: .
d_call: TRBD1
cdr3_length: 15
v_call: TRBV29-1
j_call: TRBJ2-6
cdr3_aa: CSVVGDRAGANVLTF
cdr3_nt: TGCAGCGTTGTAGGAGACAGGGCTGGGGCCAACGTCCTGACTTTC